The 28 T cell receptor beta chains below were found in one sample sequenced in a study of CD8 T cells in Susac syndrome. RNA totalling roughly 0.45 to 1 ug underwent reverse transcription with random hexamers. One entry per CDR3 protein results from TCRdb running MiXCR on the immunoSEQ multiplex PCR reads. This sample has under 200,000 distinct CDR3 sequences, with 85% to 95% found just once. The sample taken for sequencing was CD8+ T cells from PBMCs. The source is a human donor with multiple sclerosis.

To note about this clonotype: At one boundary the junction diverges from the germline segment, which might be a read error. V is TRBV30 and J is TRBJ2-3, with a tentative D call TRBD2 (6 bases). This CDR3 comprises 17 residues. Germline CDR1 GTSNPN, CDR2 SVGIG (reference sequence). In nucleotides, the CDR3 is TGTGCCTGGAAGGCGGATAGCGGAGCCGCGGGCACAGATACGCGGTATTTT. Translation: CAWKADSGAAGTDTRYF.

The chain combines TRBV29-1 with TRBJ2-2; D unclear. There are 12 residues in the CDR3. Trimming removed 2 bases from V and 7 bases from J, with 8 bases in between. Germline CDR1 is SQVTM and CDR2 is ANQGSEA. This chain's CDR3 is CSVERISGELFF. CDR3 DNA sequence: TGCAGCGTTGAACGGATAAGCGGGGAGCTGTTTTTT.

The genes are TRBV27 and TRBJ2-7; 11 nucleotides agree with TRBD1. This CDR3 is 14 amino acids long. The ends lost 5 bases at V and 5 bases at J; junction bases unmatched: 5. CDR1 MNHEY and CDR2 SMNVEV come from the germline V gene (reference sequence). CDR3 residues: CASSPRTGGNEQYF. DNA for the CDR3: TGTGCCAGCAGTCCACGGACAGGGGGCAACGAGCAGTACTTC.

CDR3 sequence (DNA): TGCAGTGCCCTTTCGACAGTCATGAACACTGAAGCTTTCTTT. This codes for CSALSTVMNTEAFF. The chain carries TRBV20-1 and TRBJ1-1, with D perhaps TRBD1 (5 bases). Germline loops: CDR1 DFQATT, CDR2 SNEGSKA (reference sequence). This CDR3 is built from 14 residues. V was cut by 6 bases and J by 0 bases, with 14 bases left in between.

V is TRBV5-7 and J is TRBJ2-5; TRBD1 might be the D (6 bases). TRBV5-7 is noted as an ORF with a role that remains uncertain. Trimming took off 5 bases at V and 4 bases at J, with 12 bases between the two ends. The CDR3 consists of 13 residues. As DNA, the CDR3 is TGTGCCAGCAGGAATCAGGGGCCAGAGACCCAGTACTTC. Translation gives CASRNQGPETQYF.

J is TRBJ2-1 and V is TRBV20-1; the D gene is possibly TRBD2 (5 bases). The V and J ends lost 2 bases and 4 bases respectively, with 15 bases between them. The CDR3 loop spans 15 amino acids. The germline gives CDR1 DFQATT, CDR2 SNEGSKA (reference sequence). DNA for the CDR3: TGCAGTGCTAGACCGGACCTCCCGGGGTACAATGAGCAGTTCTTC. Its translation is CSARPDLPGYNEQFF.

CDR3 nucleotides: TGCGCCAGCAGCCTCCGAGAAAATAAACAGGGCCCCTACGAGCAGTACTTC. Translated, it gives CASSLRENKQGPYEQYF. J is TRBJ2-7 and V is TRBV4-1, with TRBD1 as a possible D gene (6 bases). Deletions cut 4 bases from V and 2 bases from J, with 21 bases between. This CDR3 spans 17 amino acids. Per the germline V gene, CDR1 is MGHRA and CDR2 is YSYEKL.

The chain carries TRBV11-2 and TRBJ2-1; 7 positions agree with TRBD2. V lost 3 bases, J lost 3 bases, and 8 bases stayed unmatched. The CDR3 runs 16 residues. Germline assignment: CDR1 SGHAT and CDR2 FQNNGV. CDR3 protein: CASSFFAGENYNEQFF. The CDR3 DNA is TGTGCCAGCAGCTTCTTCGCGGGAGAGAACTACAATGAGCAGTTCTTC.

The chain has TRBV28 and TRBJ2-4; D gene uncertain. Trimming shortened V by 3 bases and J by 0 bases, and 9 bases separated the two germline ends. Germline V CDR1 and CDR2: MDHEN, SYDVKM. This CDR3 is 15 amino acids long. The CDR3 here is CASSLRKLAKNIQYF. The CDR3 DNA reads TGTGCCAGCAGTTTGCGGAAACTAGCCAAAAACATTCAGTACTTC.

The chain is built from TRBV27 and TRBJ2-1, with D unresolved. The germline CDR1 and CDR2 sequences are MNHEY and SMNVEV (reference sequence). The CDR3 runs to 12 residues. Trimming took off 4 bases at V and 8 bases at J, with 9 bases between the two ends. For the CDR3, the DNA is TGTGCCAGCAGTTCGTTCTGGGATGAGCAGTTCTTC. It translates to CASSSFWDEQFF.

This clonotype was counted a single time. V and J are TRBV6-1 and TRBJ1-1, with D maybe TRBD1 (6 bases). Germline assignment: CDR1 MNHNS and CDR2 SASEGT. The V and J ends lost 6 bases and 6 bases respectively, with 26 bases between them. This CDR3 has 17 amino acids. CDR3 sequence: CASRRYRQVLLIAEAFF. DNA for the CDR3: TGTGCCAGCAGAAGGTATCGACAGGTGCTCCTGATAGCTGAAGCTTTCTTT.

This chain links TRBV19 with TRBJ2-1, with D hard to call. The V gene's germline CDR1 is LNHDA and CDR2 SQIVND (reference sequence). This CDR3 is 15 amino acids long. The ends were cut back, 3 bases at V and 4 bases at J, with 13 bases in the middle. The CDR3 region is CASSIMARRYNEQFF. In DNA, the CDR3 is TGTGCCAGTAGTATTATGGCGCGCAGATACAATGAGCAGTTCTTC.

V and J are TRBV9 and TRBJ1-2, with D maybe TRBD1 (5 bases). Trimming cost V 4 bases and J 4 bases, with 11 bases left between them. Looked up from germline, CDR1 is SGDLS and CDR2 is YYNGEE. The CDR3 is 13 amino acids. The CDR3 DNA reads TGTGCCAGCAGCTCTGACAGCCGCTATGGCTACACCTTC. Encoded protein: CASSSDSRYGYTF.

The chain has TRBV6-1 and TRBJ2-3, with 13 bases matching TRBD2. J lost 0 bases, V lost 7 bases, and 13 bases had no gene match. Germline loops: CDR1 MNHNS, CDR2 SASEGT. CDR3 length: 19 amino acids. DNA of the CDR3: TGTGCCAGCATCCCAATACCGGGACTAGCGGGGACTAGCACAGATACGCAGTATTTT. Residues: CASIPIPGLAGTSTDTQYF.

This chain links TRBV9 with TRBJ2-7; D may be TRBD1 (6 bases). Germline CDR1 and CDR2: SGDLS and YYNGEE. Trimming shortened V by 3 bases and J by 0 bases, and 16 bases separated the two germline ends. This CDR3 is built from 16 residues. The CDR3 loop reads CASSAGDKHFSYEQYF. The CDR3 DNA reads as TGTGCCAGCAGCGCTGGGGACAAACACTTCTCCTACGAGCAGTACTTC.

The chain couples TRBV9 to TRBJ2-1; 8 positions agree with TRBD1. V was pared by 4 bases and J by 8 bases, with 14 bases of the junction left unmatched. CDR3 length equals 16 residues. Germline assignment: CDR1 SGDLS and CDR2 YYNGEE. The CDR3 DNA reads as TGTGCCAGCAGCCCTACAGGGGGTGTTGGGGGCGATGAGCAGTTCTTC. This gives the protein CASSPTGGVGGDEQFF.

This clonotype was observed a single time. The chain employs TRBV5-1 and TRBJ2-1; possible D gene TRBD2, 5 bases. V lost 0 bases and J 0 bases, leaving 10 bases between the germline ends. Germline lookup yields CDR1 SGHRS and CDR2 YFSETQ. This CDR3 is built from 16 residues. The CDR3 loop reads CASSLALAGSYNEQFF. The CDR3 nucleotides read TGCGCCAGCAGCTTGGCCCTAGCAGGCTCCTACAATGAGCAGTTCTTC.

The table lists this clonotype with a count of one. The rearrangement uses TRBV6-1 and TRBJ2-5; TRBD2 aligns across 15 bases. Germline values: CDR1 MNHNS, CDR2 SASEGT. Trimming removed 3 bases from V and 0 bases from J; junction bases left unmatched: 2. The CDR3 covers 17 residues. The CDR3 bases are TGTGCCAGCAGTGAGGGGACTAGCGGGGGGTACCAAGAGACCCAGTACTTC. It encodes CASSEGTSGGYQETQYF.

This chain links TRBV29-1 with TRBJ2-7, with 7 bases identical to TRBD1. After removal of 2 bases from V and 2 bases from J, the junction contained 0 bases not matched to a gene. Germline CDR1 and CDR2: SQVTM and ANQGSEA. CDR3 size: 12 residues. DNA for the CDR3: TGCAGCGTTGAACAGGGGGCCTACGAGCAGTACTTC. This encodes CSVEQGAYEQYF.

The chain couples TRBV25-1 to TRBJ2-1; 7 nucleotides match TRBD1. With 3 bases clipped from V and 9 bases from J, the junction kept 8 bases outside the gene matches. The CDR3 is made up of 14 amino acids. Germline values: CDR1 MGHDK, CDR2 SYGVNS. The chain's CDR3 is CASSEGQGEVEQFF. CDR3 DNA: TGTGCCAGCAGTGAGGGGCAGGGGGAAGTTGAGCAGTTCTTC.

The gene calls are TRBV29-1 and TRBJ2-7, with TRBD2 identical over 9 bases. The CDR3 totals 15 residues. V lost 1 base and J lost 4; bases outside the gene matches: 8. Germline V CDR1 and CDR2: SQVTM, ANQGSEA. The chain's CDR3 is CSVEVLAGGLYEQYF. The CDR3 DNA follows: TGCAGCGTTGAAGTCCTGGCGGGGGGGCTATACGAGCAGTACTTC.

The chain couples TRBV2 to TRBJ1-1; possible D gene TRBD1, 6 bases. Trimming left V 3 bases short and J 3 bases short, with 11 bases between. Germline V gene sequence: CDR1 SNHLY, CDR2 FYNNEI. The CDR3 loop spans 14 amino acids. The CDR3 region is CASSDGQGYTEAFF. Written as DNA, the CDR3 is TGTGCCAGCAGTGATGGGCAGGGGTACACTGAAGCTTTCTTT. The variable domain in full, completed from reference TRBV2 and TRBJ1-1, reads EPEVTQTPSHQVTQMGQEVILRCVPISNHLYFYWYRQILGQKVEFLVSFYNNEISEKSEIFDDQFSVERPDGSNFTLKIRSTKLEDSAMYFCASSDGQGYTEAFFGQGTRLTVV.

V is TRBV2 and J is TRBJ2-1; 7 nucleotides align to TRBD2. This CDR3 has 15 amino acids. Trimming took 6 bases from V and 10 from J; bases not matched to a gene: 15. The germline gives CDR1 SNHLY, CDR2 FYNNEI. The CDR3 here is CASRGRVASLREQFF. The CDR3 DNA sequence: TGTGCCAGCAGGGGGAGGGTCGCCTCATTGAGGGAGCAGTTCTTC.

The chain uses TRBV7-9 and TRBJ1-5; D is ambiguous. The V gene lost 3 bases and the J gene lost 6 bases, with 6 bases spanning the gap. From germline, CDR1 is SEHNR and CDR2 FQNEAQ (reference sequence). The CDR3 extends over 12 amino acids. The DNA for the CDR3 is TGTGCCAGCAGCTTGGGGTCTCAGCCCCAGCATTTT. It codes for CASSLGSQPQHF. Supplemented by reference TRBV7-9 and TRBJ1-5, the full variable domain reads DTGVSQNPRHKITKRGQNVTFRCDPISEHNRLYWYRQTLGQGPEFLTYFQNEAQLEKSRLLSDRFSAERPKGSFSTLEIQRTEQGDSAMYLCASSLGSQPQHFGDGTRLSIL.

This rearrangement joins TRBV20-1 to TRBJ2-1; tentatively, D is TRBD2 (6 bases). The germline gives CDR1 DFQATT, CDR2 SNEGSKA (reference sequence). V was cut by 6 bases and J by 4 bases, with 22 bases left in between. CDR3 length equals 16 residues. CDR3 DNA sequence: TGCAGTGCCCTTCGAGTTCGGGACTCAACTTACAATGAGCAGTTCTTC. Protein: CSALRVRDSTYNEQFF.

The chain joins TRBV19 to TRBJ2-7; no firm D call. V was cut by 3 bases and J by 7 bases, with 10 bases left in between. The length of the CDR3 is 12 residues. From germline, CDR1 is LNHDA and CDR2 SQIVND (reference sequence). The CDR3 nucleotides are TGTGCCAGTAGTATCGGCAGTGGGGAGCAGTACTTC. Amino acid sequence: CASSIGSGEQYF.

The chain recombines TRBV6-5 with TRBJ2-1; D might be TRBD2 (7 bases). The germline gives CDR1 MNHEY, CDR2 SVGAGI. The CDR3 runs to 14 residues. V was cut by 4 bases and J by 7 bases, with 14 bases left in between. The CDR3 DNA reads TGTGCCAGCAGTTCCACACAGGGAGGGAATGAGCAGTTCTTC. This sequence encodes CASSSTQGGNEQFF.

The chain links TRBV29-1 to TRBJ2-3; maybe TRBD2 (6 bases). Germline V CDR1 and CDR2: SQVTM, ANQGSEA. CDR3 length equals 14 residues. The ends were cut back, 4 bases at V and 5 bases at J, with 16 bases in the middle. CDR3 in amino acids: CSVVSRESGDTQYF. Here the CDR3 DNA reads TGCAGCGTTGTTTCCCGGGAGTCGGGAGATACGCAGTATTTT.